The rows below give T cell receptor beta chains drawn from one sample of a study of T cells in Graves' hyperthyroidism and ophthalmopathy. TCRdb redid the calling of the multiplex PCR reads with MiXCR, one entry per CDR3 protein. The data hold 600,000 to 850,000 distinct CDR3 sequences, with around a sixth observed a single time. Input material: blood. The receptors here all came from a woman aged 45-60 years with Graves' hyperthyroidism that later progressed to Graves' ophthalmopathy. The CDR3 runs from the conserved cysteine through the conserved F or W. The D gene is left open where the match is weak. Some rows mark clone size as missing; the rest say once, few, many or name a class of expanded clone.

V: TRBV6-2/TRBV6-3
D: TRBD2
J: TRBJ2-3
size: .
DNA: TGTGCCAGCAGTTACTTGCGGGGGGGCCTTTCAGATACGCAGTATTTT
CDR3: CASSYLRGGLSDTQYF

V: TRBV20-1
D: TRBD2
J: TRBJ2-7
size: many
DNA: TGCAGTGCTAGAGGACTAGCGGGCTACGAGCAGTACTTC
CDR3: CSARGLAGYEQYF

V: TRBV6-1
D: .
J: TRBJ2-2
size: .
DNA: TGTGCCAGCAAAGTGAACAGGGAAACAAACACCGGGGAGCTGTTTTTT
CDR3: CASKVNRETNTGELFF

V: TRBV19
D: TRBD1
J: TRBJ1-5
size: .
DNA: TGTGCCAGTAGTACCACAGGGGGCGCAGGCAATCAGCCCCAGCATTTT
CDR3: CASSTTGGAGNQPQHF

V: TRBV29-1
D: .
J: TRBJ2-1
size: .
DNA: TGCAGCGTTGCGGGGATATCCTACAATGAGCAGTTCTTC
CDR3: CSVAGISYNEQFF

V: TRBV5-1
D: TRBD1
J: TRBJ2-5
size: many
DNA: TGCGCCAGCAGCTCCGGACAGGGGGAAGAGACCCAGTACTTC
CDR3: CASSSGQGEETQYF

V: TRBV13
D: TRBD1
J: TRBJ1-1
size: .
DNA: TGTGCCAGCAGTTACGGACAGGGGGTTTTGCAGACTGAAGCTTTCTTT
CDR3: CASSYGQGVLQTEAFF

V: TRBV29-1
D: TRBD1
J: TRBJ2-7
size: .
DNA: TGCAGCGTTGCCCCAGGGGGTTTAATTGAGGAGTACTTC
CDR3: CSVAPGGLIEEYF

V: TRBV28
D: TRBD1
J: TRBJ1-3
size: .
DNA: TGTGCCATCAGTGAGTCTACAGGGGGAAGGAACACCATATATTTT
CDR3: CAISESTGGRNTIYF

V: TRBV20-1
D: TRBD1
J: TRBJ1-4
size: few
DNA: TGCAGTGCTAGAGATCCAGGGGGCACGGAAAAACTGTTTTTT
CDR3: CSARDPGGTEKLFF

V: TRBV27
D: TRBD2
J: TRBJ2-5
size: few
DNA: TGTGCCAGCAGTGTTTCACTAGCGGGGGGCCAAGAGACCCAGTACTTC
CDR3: CASSVSLAGGQETQYF

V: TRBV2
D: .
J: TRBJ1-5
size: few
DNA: TGTGCCAGCAGCGCAGGGGTGCAGCCCCAGCATTTT
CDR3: CASSAGVQPQHF

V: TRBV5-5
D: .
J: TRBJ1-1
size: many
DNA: TGTGCCAGCCTGGTGTCGGTTAACACTGAAGCTTTCTTT
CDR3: CASLVSVNTEAFF

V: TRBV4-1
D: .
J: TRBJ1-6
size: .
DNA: TGCGCCAGCAGCCAAGATGTCAGCCTCAGATCACCCCTCCACTTT
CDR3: CASSQDVSLRSPLHF

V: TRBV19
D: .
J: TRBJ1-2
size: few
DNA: TGTGCCAGTCCTAGCCGTACAGGGTGGGGCTACACCTTC
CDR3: CASPSRTGWGYTF

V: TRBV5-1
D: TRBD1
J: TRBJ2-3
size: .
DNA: TGCGCCAGCAGCCATGACAGGGTCGGGGTGACAGATACGCAGTATTTT
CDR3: CASSHDRVGVTDTQYF

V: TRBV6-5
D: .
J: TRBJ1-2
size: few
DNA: TGTGCCAGCAGTTACCCCCAGAACTCTGCAGGGGCCCATGGCTACACCTTC
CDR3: CASSYPQNSAGAHGYTF

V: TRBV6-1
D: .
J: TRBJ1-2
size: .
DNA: TGTGCCAGCAGGCAACGTGGGGGTGGCTACACCTTC
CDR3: CASRQRGGGYTF

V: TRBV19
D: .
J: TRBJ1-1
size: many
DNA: TGTGCCAGTAGTATCCTCTCTGAAGCTTTCTTT
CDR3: CASSILSEAFF

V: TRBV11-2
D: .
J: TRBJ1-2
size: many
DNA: TGTGCCAGCAGCTCCCCCGGCAGGGGTGACTATGGCTACACCTTC
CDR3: CASSSPGRGDYGYTF

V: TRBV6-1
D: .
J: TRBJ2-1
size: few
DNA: TGTGCCAGCAGCGCTAGGGGGGTCATAAGGAATGAGCAGTTCTTC
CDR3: CASSARGVIRNEQFF

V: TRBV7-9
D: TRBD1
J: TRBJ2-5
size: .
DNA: TGTGCCAGCACCCAAGGGACAGTCCAAGAGGCCCAGTACTTC
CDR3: CASTQGTVQEAQYF

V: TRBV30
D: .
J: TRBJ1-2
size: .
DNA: TGTGCCTGGACTGACACTTTTCGGTACACCTTC
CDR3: CAWTDTFRYTF

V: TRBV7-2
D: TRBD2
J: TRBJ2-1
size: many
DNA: TGTGCCAGCAGCTTAGATAGCGGGGGGAGCTCCTACAATGAGCAGTTCTTC
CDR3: CASSLDSGGSSYNEQFF

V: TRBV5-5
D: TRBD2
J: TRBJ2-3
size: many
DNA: TGTGCCAGCAGCTTGCTAGCGGGGGGGCATGAAGATACGCAGTATTTT
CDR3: CASSLLAGGHEDTQYF

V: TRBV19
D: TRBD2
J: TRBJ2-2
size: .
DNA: TGTGCCAGTAGCCCCCCGGGACTAAGCACCGGGGAGCTGTTTTTT
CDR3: CASSPPGLSTGELFF

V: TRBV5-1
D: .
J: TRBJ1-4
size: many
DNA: TGCGCCAGCAGCCCTCTTGGACCTTGGGAAAAACTGTTTTTT
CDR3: CASSPLGPWEKLFF

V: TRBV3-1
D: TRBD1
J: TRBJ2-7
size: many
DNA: TGTGCCAGCAGCCAAGATTTCGGGACAGGGCATCGTGAGCAGTACTTC
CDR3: CASSQDFGTGHREQYF

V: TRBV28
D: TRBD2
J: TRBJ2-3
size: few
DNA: TGTGCCAGCAGTCTCGACTTGCGGGGGGAAGGAGTAGATACGCAGTATTTT
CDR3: CASSLDLRGEGVDTQYF

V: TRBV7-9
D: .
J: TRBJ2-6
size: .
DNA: TGTGCCAGCAGCTCGTTGAGGAGCCTTGACCTTATATCTACGGGAGGGGCCAACGTCCTGACTTTC
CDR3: CASSSLRSLDLISTGGANVLTF

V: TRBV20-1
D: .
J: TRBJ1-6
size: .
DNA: TGCAGTGCTAGGGTACAGGCTAATTCACCCCTCCACTTT
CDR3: CSARVQANSPLHF

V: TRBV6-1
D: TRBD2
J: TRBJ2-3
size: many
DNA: TGTGCCAGCAGTCGGACTAGCATTAGCACAGATACGCAGTATTTT
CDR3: CASSRTSISTDTQYF

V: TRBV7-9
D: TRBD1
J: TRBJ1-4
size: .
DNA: TGTGCCAGCAGATCGACAGGGGGCCGGATTGAAAAACTGTTTTTT
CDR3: CASRSTGGRIEKLFF

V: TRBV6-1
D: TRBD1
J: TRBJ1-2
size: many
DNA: TGTGCCAGCATTCGAGACAGGGGATCGTGGGGCTACACCTTC
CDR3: CASIRDRGSWGYTF

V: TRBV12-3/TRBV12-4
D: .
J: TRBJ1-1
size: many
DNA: TGTGCCAGCAGTTTCGACACAGTGAACACTGAAGCTTTCTTT
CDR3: CASSFDTVNTEAFF

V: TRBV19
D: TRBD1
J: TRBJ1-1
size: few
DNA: TGTGCCAGTAGTTCGCAGGGGGCAGTGGCTGAAGCTTTCTTT
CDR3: CASSSQGAVAEAFF

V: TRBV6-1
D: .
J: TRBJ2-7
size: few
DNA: TGTGCCAGCAGGCCCAAATCTGCGAAGAAGGGCGAGCAGTACTTC
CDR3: CASRPKSAKKGEQYF

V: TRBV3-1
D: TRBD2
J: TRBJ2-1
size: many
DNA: TGTGCCAGCAGCGAAAGACTAGCGGTTAGCTCCTACAATGAGCAGTTCTTC
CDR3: CASSERLAVSSYNEQFF

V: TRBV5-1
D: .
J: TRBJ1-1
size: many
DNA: TGTGCCAGCAGCACGGGACGGAACACTGAAGCTTTCTTT
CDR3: CASSTGRNTEAFF

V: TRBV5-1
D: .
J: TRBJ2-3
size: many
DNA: TGCGCCAGCAGGAGCGGAGCGGCCCCCTCCACAGATACGCAGTATTTT
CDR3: CASRSGAAPSTDTQYF

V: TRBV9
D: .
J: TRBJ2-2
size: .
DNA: TGTGCCAGCAGCGTACGCGCACAGGTTACCGGGGAGCTGTTTTTT
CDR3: CASSVRAQVTGELFF